What follows is one TCR beta chain and its context. The sample originates from a study of spatial heterogeneity in lung cancer. About the research overall: An average of more than ten raw reads was observed per unique TCR and UMI combination.

This CDR3 spans 13 amino acids. V shed 0 bases and J shed 3 bases, with 6 bases lying between them. Germline CDR1 reads SGHTA; CDR2 reads FQGNSA. Time point defined: sample taken at primary tumor resection. Extraction of whole RNA from tumor, nontumor lung or frozen PBMC preceded unsorted sequencing. MiXCR, run by TCRdb on the 5' RACE reads, gives a single entry per CDR3 protein. The data contain 75,000 to 85,000 distinct CDR3 sequences, 15% to 25% of them singletons. The starting material was PBMCs, obtained at surgery. The sequence was obtained from a male donor with early-stage non-small cell lung cancer. This chain links TRBV7-2 with TRBJ2-7; no firm D call. The CDR3 is CASSLAGIYEQYF. The CDR3 region has the DNA TGTGCCAGCAGCTTAGCAGGGATCTACGAGCAGTACTTC.